This section outlines one TCR beta chain sequence together with its context. This record belongs to a study of blood T cell repertoires in COVID-19. Turning to the study itself: There were acute and convalescent COVID-19 samples, and they came from the United States, Italy and Spain.

The CDR3 length is 15 residues. The V end lost 5 bases, the J end lost 5 bases, and 15 bases lay between the germline ends. Germline V gene data show CDR1 as MNHEY and CDR2 as SMNVEV (reference sequence). Authors' methods: Nucleated cell number was recorded as an estimate derived from reference gene primer amplification. Repertoires were generated with immunoSEQ multiplex PCR, while TCRdb's copy carries only in-frame clones and drops some. That table furnishes V, J and clone size, whereas the DNA furnished D and trimming. The table lists around 240,000 clones, 86% of them singletons. Sequences were obtained from peripheral blood. V and J are TRBV27 and TRBJ2-2, with D possibly being TRBD1 (6 bases). This receptor was obtained from a young woman who had recovered from COVID-19. In DNA form, the CDR3 reads TGTGCCAGCAGTCTACACAGGGCTGGGACCGGGGAGCTGTTTTTT. It is translated as CASSLHRAGTGELFF.